These 27 T cell receptor beta chains were all obtained from the same sample, sequenced in a study of blood T cell repertoires in COVID-19. Some clones are missing from TCRdb's copy, which holds only in-frame ones; the method was immunoSEQ multiplex PCR. This sample has around 170,000 clones, with 75% to 90% found just once. The source material was peripheral blood. The receptors stem from a woman aged 40 to 50 with acute or convalescent COVID-19.

The V and J genes are TRBV5-1 and TRBJ2-1; the match to TRBD1 covers 7 bases. This CDR3 has 14 amino acids. V lost 6 bases to trimming and J lost 2 bases; unmatched junction nucleotides: 5. Germline V lookup: CDR1 SGHRS, CDR2 YFSETQ. Here the CDR3 DNA reads TGCGCCAGCAACCAACAGGGGACCTACAATGAGCAGTTCTTC. It yields the protein CASNQQGTYNEQFF.

The CDR3 spells CASRGQGFGANVLTF. The CDR3 DNA follows: TGTGCCAGCAGAGGACAGGGATTTGGGGCCAACGTCCTGACTTTC. The chain links TRBV28 to TRBJ2-6; 8 nucleotides agree with TRBD1. Germline CDR1 is MDHEN and CDR2 is SYDVKM. V dropped 6 bases and J dropped 3; count of bases not matched to a gene: 4. This CDR3 comprises 15 residues.

In DNA, the CDR3 is TGTGCCAGCAGGGCAGATCCCAATCAGCCCCAGCATTTT. It yields the protein CASRADPNQPQHF. This chain joins TRBV27 and TRBJ1-5; D is ambiguous. The V gene's germline CDR1 is MNHEY and CDR2 SMNVEV (reference sequence). V was trimmed by 6 bases and J by 3 bases, leaving 9 bases between them. The CDR3 has 13 residues.

The genes are TRBV7-2 and TRBJ1-1, with D possibly matching TRBD1 (5 bases). The germline V and J ends were trimmed by 3 bases and 0 bases, with 8 bases remaining between them. CDR1 and CDR2 (germline): SGHTA, FQGNSA. CDR3 length: 14 amino acids. The CDR3, as DNA: TGTGCCAGCAGCTTTAGGGGCATGAACACTGAAGCTTTCTTT. Protein: CASSFRGMNTEAFF.

The chain joins TRBV14 to TRBJ1-2, with no clear D. Germline assignment: CDR1 SGHDN and CDR2 FVKESK. V was trimmed by 1 base and J by 3 bases, leaving 6 bases between them. CDR3 length: 13 residues. The CDR3 loop is CASSQGPYYGYTF. DNA of the CDR3: TGTGCCAGCAGCCAAGGGCCGTACTATGGCTACACCTTC.

CDR3 DNA: TGTGCCAGTACTCGGACAGGGGGCGGGTATGGCTACACCTTC. Protein sequence: CASTRTGGGYGYTF. The genes are TRBV6-5 and TRBJ1-2; 11 positions match TRBD1. Unmatched junction bases numbered 8, after V lost 9 bases and J lost 5 bases. Germline CDR1 MNHEY, CDR2 SVGAGI. The CDR3 is 14 residues long.

J is TRBJ2-5 and V is TRBV29-1, with D perhaps TRBD1 (5 bases). Germline values: CDR1 SQVTM, CDR2 ANQGSEA. The CDR3 is 15 amino acids. V lost 5 bases and J 4 bases, leaving 20 bases between the germline ends. CDR3 loop: CSVLGRTGRAETQYF. In DNA form, the CDR3 reads TGCAGCGTTCTTGGACGAACAGGCCGCGCAGAGACCCAGTACTTC.

V and J are TRBV7-9 and TRBJ1-2; 7 positions agree with TRBD1. Per germline, CDR1 SEHNR and CDR2 FQNEAQ (reference sequence). The CDR3 covers 13 residues. After removal of 5 bases from V and 5 bases from J, the junction contained 5 bases not matched to a gene. The CDR3: CASSVTGRYGYTF. Here the CDR3 DNA reads TGTGCCAGCAGCGTGACAGGGCGGTATGGCTACACCTTC.

This sequence joins TRBV27 and TRBJ2-5; TRBD2 is a possible D gene (5 bases). CDR1 and CDR2 (germline): MNHEY, SMNVEV (reference sequence). The CDR3 totals 12 residues. Trimming left V 6 bases short and J 5 bases short, with 10 bases between. The CDR3 coding sequence is TGTGCCAGCAGGGACTTAAGGGAGACCCAGTACTTC. It is translated as CASRDLRETQYF.

V usage is TRBV5-4 and J usage is TRBJ1-2, with D maybe TRBD1 (5 bases). The V gene's germline CDR1 is SGHNT and CDR2 YYREEE (reference sequence). V lost 5 bases and J lost 3, with 14 bases in between. The CDR3 sequence is 14 residues long. CDR3 region: CASRPGHLDYGYTF. CDR3 in DNA: TGTGCCAGCAGACCTGGACACTTGGACTATGGCTACACCTTC.

The chain uses TRBV7-2 and TRBJ2-1, with 9 bases that match TRBD2. Germline lookup yields CDR1 SGHTA and CDR2 FQGNSA. The CDR3 consists of 15 residues. After removal of 2 bases from V and 4 bases from J, the junction contained 3 bases not matched to a gene. The CDR3: CASSLSSGTYNEQFF. The CDR3 region has the DNA TGTGCCAGCAGCTTATCTAGCGGGACTTACAATGAGCAGTTCTTC.

This clone was found once. The chain carries TRBV4-1 and TRBJ2-7, with 9 bases aligning to TRBD1. V shed 2 bases, J shed 2 bases, and the junction held 10 bases outside the gene matches. This CDR3 is 17 amino acids long. Germline lookup yields CDR1 MGHRA and CDR2 YSYEKL. The CDR3 DNA is TGCGCCAGCAGCCAAAACGGCCTGGGGACAGGGACCTACGAGCAGTACTTC. The encoded protein is CASSQNGLGTGTYEQYF.

This clone was observed a single time. This rearrangement joins TRBV28 to TRBJ1-2; 7 bases fit TRBD1. With 6 bases clipped from V and 8 bases from J, the junction kept 9 bases outside the gene matches. Germline values: CDR1 MDHEN, CDR2 SYDVKM. This CDR3 has 13 amino acids. As DNA, the CDR3 is TGTGCCAGCAGATATAAGGACAGGTGGGGCTACACCTTC. Its protein product is CASRYKDRWGYTF.

The V and J genes are TRBV3-1 (or the pseudogene TRBV3-2) and TRBJ2-3; 10 bases are a match to TRBD2. From germline, CDR1 is LGHDT and CDR2 YNNKEL (reference sequence). This CDR3 has 16 amino acids. V was pared by 3 bases and J by 6 bases, with 9 bases of the junction left unmatched. Here the CDR3 DNA reads TGTGCCAGCAGCCAGGCCGGGGGACTAGCGACCGATACGCAGTATTTT. This gives the protein CASSQAGGLATDTQYF.

The V gene is TRBV18, the J gene TRBJ1-1, with a tentative D call TRBD1 (5 bases). The CDR3 extends over 15 amino acids. V lost 2 bases and J 0 bases, leaving 10 bases between the germline ends. Germline loops: CDR1 KGHSH, CDR2 LQKENI. CDR3 sequence reads: CASSPGGGLNTEAFF. Written as DNA, the CDR3 is TGTGCCAGCTCACCAGGGGGGGGATTGAACACTGAAGCTTTCTTT. The variable domain in full, with the rest retrieved from reference TRBV18 and TRBJ1-1, is NAGVMQNPRHLVRRRGQEARLRCSPMKGHSHVYWYRQLPEEGLKFMVYLQKENIIDESGMPKERFSAEFPKEGPSILRIQQVVRGDSAAYFCASSPGGGLNTEAFFGQGTRLTVV.

The chain links TRBV10-1 to TRBJ1-2; 10 bases are shared with TRBD1. Germline V gene lookup returns CDR1 WNHNN and CDR2 SYGVQD (reference sequence). Unmatched junction bases numbered 6, after V lost 3 bases and J lost 8 bases. This CDR3 contains 14 residues. The CDR3 DNA reads as TGCGCCAGCAGTGACGGGACAGGGGCGCGCGGCTACACCTTC. It codes for CASSDGTGARGYTF.

V and J are TRBV6-5 and TRBJ2-7; 8 nucleotides agree with TRBD1. V lost 8 bases and J lost 3; bases outside the gene matches: 6. Germline CDR1 reads MNHEY; CDR2 reads SVGAGI. This CDR3 contains 13 residues. DNA of the CDR3: TGTGCCAGCGGACGACAGGGGCTCTACGAGCAGTACTTC. Translating it yields CASGRQGLYEQYF.

This sequence joins TRBV10-3 and TRBJ1-1, with D tentatively TRBD1 (5 bases). This CDR3 is built from 14 residues. V lost 6 bases and J lost 3, with 14 bases in between. Germline values: CDR1 ENHRY, CDR2 SYGVKD. CDR3 amino acids: CAIRTGGGYTEAFF. As DNA, the CDR3 is TGTGCCATCAGAACAGGAGGAGGGTACACTGAAGCTTTCTTT.

The genes are TRBV30 and TRBJ1-2; D is unresolved. The CDR3 is 12 amino acids. V shed 0 bases and J shed 8 bases, with 10 bases lying between them. CDR1 is GTSNPN, CDR2 SVGIG, per germline (reference sequence). The CDR3 DNA follows: TGTGCCTGGAGTGTACAGAGTGTCGGCTACACCTTC. Translation: CAWSVQSVGYTF.

The chain combines TRBV5-1 with TRBJ1-6, with TRBD1 matching over 7 bases. The length of the CDR3 is 14 residues. Germline V gives CDR1 SGHRS, CDR2 YFSETQ. Losses at the gene ends were 4 bases for V and 7 bases for J; bases not matched to a gene: 5. The CDR3 reads CASSGWDSNSPLHF. The CDR3 bases are TGCGCCAGCAGCGGATGGGACAGCAATTCACCCCTCCACTTT.

This chain uses TRBV20-1 with TRBJ2-7; no clear D gene. Germline assignment: CDR1 DFQATT and CDR2 SNEGSKA (reference sequence). The ends were cut back, 6 bases at V and 0 bases at J, with 6 bases in the middle. The CDR3 consists of 11 residues. The CDR3 is CSAQRSYEQYF. The CDR3 nucleotides are TGCAGTGCCCAGCGCTCCTACGAGCAGTACTTC.

This rearrangement joins TRBV12-3 or TRBV12-4 to TRBJ1-5; D may be TRBD1 (5 bases). The length of the CDR3 is 12 residues. V was pared by 6 bases and J by 7 bases, with 10 bases between. CDR3 region: CASREGRQPQHF. CDR3 coding DNA: TGTGCCAGCAGGGAGGGGAGGCAGCCCCAGCATTTT.

The chain uses TRBV18 and TRBJ2-6; D uncertain. The CDR3 totals 14 residues. Per the germline V gene, CDR1 is KGHSH and CDR2 is LQKENI. V was clipped by 1 base and J by 4 bases, with 5 bases between them. For the CDR3, the DNA is TGTGCCAGCTCACCACGGCAGGGGGCCAACGTCCTGACTTTC. Translating it yields CASSPRQGANVLTF.

The chain employs TRBV11-2 and TRBJ2-1; 12 nucleotides line up with TRBD2. Trimming cost V 5 bases and J 7 bases; bases outside gene matches: 15. The CDR3 runs to 18 residues. Per germline, CDR1 SGHAT and CDR2 FQNNGV. The CDR3 reads CASSRFRPTSGSQNEQFF. The CDR3 nucleotides read TGTGCCAGCAGCCGCTTCCGCCCGACTAGCGGGAGTCAAAATGAGCAGTTCTTC.

The CDR3 spells CAFSPFDSGEQYF. As DNA, the CDR3 is TGTGCCTTCAGCCCTTTTGACTCTGGCGAGCAGTACTTC. The gene calls are TRBV30 and TRBJ2-7; no reliable D call. CDR1 and CDR2 from the germline V gene are GTSNPN and SVGIG (reference sequence). Trimming left V 7 bases short and J 6 bases short, with 19 bases between. CDR3 size: 13 residues.

V and J are TRBV2 and TRBJ1-2; maybe TRBD1 (6 bases). Trimming left V 6 bases short and J 0 bases short, with 20 bases between. The germline CDR1 and CDR2 sequences are SNHLY and FYNNEI. The CDR3 totals 17 residues. The CDR3 DNA reads TGTGCCAGCAGCGCGGAACCCGGGACACTAACTAACTATGGCTACACCTTC. It yields the protein CASSAEPGTLTNYGYTF.

This chain joins TRBV5-1 and TRBJ2-2; D may be TRBD1 (6 bases). The V gene lost 2 bases and the J gene lost 1 base, with 12 bases spanning the gap. Germline-derived CDR1 and CDR2 are SGHRS and YFSETQ. This CDR3 comprises 16 residues. CDR3 sequence (DNA): TGCGCCAGCAGCTTAAGCGGCAGGGGGAACACCGGGGAGCTGTTTTTT. Translating it yields CASSLSGRGNTGELFF.